A single sample gave rise to the 26 T cell receptor beta chains below, sequenced in a study of blood T cell dynamics during melanoma immunotherapy. Regarding time point: week 3, after first cycle of checkpoint inhibitor. This table comes from immunoSEQ multiplex PCR, and its TCRdb copy is limited to in-frame clones, with some not included. The sample lists 1,000 to 1,200 clones; around 86% were seen once. The sequences come from cell-free DNA from blood, collected from a patient treated with checkpoint blockade. The receptor set was obtained from a human donor with melanoma.

This rearrangement joins TRBV6-7 to TRBJ2-3; perhaps D is TRBD1 or TRBD2 (5 bases each). TRBV6-7 is an open reading frame, and its role is uncertain. The CDR3 contains 14 residues. The V end lost 6 bases, the J end lost 8 bases, and 18 bases lay between the germline ends. The CDR3 protein is CASRSGTRKGTQYF. In DNA form, the CDR3 reads TGTGCCAGCAGATCGGGGACCCGAAAAGGTACGCAGTATTTT.

The J gene is TRBJ2-1, the V gene TRBV7-2, with D perhaps given as TRBD1 or TRBD2 (5 bases each). In germline, CDR1 is SGHTA, CDR2 FQGNSA. V lost 1 base to trimming and J lost 2 bases, with 12 bases between them. The CDR3 spans 16 residues. As DNA, the CDR3 is TGTGCCAGCAGCTTAGACTTCAGGGACCCCTACAATGAGCAGTTCTTC. Protein sequence: CASSLDFRDPYNEQFF.

The V and J genes are TRBV11-1 and TRBJ1-4; 7 nucleotides align to TRBD1. The length of the CDR3 is 14 residues. V lost 5 bases and J lost 6; bases outside the gene matches: 6. Per germline, CDR1 SGHAT and CDR2 FQDESV (reference sequence). This CDR3 is CASSLDRTYEKLFF. CDR3 bases: TGTGCCAGCAGCCTGGACAGGACATATGAAAAACTGTTTTTT. Supplemented by reference TRBV11-1 and TRBJ1-4, the full variable domain reads EAEVAQSPRYKITEKSQAVAFWCDPISGHATLYWYRQILGQGPELLVQFQDESVVDDSQLPKDRFSAERLKGVDSTLKIQPAELGDSAMYLCASSLDRTYEKLFFGSGTQLSVL.

The rearrangement links TRBV5-1 to TRBJ2-2; 9 bases fit TRBD1. Germline CDR1 reads SGHRS; CDR2 reads YFSETQ. The trim removed 4 bases at V and 5 bases at J, leaving 6 bases unmatched. The CDR3 extends over 15 amino acids. The CDR3 loop is CASSPRQGVTGELFF. As DNA, the CDR3 is TGCGCCAGCAGCCCACGACAGGGGGTGACCGGGGAGCTGTTTTTT.

CDR3 in DNA: TGTGCCAGCAGTGATCTGGGGGCTGGTGGCTACACCTTC. Its translation: CASSDLGAGGYTF. This sequence joins TRBV6-1 and TRBJ1-2; D may be TRBD1 (6 bases). V lost 3 bases to trimming and J lost 7 bases, with 12 bases between them. This CDR3 has 13 amino acids. CDR1 and CDR2 (germline): MNHNS, SASEGT.

The gene calls are TRBV7-8 and TRBJ1-1; D is unresolved. The CDR3 runs to 13 residues. V dropped 1 base and J dropped 8 bases, with 11 bases sitting between them. Germline CDR1 reads SGHVS; CDR2 reads FQNEAQ. This CDR3 reads CASSLGVGGEAFF. The DNA of the CDR3 is TGTGCCAGCAGCTTAGGAGTTGGCGGGGAAGCTTTCTTT.

This rearrangement joins TRBV4-3 to TRBJ2-1; TRBD2 is a possible D gene (6 bases). The CDR3 loop spans 13 amino acids. V lost 0 bases to trimming and J lost 11 bases, with 11 bases between them. The germline V gene encodes CDR1 LGHNA and CDR2 YSLEER. The CDR3 bases are TGCGCCAGCAGCCAAGACCCTGGCGGGAAGCAGTTCTTC. Translated: CASSQDPGGKQFF.

This CDR3 reads CASTDWNTEAFF. Here the CDR3 DNA reads TGCGCCAGCACCGACTGGAACACTGAAGCTTTCTTT. The chain recombines TRBV5-1 with TRBJ1-1; D remains ambiguous. Germline-derived CDR1 and CDR2 are SGHRS and YFSETQ. Trimming took off 6 bases at V and 1 base at J, with 7 bases between the two ends. The CDR3 is made up of 12 amino acids.

This clone was seen once. This chain links TRBV21-1 with TRBJ2-3; the tabulated D call, TRBD2, remains unverified against the DNA. TRBV21-1 is a pseudogene locus. This CDR3 contains 19 residues. CDR3 in amino acids: CASSKAETSLRPSTDTQYF. In nucleotides, the CDR3 is TGTGCCAGCAGCAAAGCTGAGACTAGCTTGCGACCTAGCACAGATACGCAGTATTTT.

The CDR3 DNA reads as TGTGCCAGCAGCGGAGGGCTAGCGGGAAGACCCGGGGAGCTGTTTTTT. Residues: CASSGGLAGRPGELFF. This chain uses TRBV11-3 with TRBJ2-2; the match to TRBD2 covers 9 bases. Trimming cost V 5 bases and J 6 bases; bases outside gene matches: 10. The CDR3 runs 16 residues. Germline lookup yields CDR1 SGHNT and CDR2 YENEEA.

The genes are TRBV2 and TRBJ2-5, with TRBD2 matching over 11 bases. Trimming removed 2 bases from V and 2 bases from J; junction bases left unmatched: 4. Germline CDR1 is SNHLY and CDR2 is FYNNEI. CDR3 length: 16 amino acids. The CDR3 protein is CASSETGLAEQETQYF. For the CDR3, the DNA is TGTGCCAGCAGTGAAACGGGACTAGCGGAACAAGAGACCCAGTACTTC.

This chain connects TRBV2 to TRBJ1-4; D is perhaps TRBD1 (6 bases). The CDR3 length is 14 residues. CDR1 is SNHLY and CDR2 is FYNNEI in the germline V gene. V was cut by 0 bases and J by 17 bases, with 19 bases left in between. CDR3 DNA: TGTGCCAGCAGTGAAGCGCTTGGGGGGCTGCTTCCCTTTTTT. This codes for CASSEALGGLLPFF. Full variable domain (outside the CDR3, taken from reference TRBV2 and TRBJ1-4): EPEVTQTPSHQVTQMGQEVILRCVPISNHLYFYWYRQILGQKVEFLVSFYNNEISEKSEIFDDQFSVERPDGSNFTLKIRSTKLEDSAMYFCASSEALGGLLPFFGSGTQLSVL.

In its sample, this clone was seen a few times. The chain joins TRBV7-9 to TRBJ1-6, with D tentatively TRBD1 (6 bases). Between the trimmed V and J ends, which lost 6 bases and 13 bases, there was a span of 13 bases. The CDR3 loop spans 12 amino acids. In germline, CDR1 is SEHNR, CDR2 FQNEAQ (reference sequence). The CDR3 loop is CASSGDMRPLHF. The CDR3, as DNA: TGTGCCAGCAGTGGGGACATGCGTCCCCTCCACTTT.

The rearrangement joins TRBV7-8 to TRBJ2-7; D unresolved. Trimming removed 5 bases at V and 6 bases at J, with 11 bases between. The CDR3 consists of 12 residues. Germline CDR1 and CDR2: SGHVS and FQNEAQ. The CDR3 DNA follows: TGTGCCAGCAGCCCGGCCGACGGCGAGCAGTACTTC. Protein: CASSPADGEQYF.

The rearrangement joins TRBV6-5 to TRBJ1-5; D perhaps matches TRBD1 (6 bases). Germline CDR1 is MNHEY and CDR2 is SVGAGI. V lost 6 bases and J lost 5, with 17 bases in between. CDR3 length equals 15 residues. In nucleotides, the CDR3 is TGTGCCAGCAGCCCTAACAGGGAGGTTTATCAGCCCCAGCATTTT. Its translation is CASSPNREVYQPQHF.

The V gene is TRBV6-1, the J gene TRBJ2-1; D possibly uses TRBD1 or TRBD2 (6 bases each). V gave up 3 bases and J gave up 7 bases, with 19 bases separating them. This CDR3 contains 16 residues. Per the germline V gene, CDR1 is MNHNS and CDR2 is SASEGT. CDR3 sequence: CASSDPGGDRRNEQFF. CDR3 sequence (DNA): TGTGCCAGCAGTGATCCCGGGGGCGATCGGAGGAATGAGCAGTTCTTC.

In DNA form, the CDR3 reads TGTGCCAGCAGCTTAGTAGGACAAAACTACGAGCAGTACTTC. It is translated as CASSLVGQNYEQYF. This sequence joins TRBV7-9 and TRBJ2-7; tentative D call: TRBD1 (5 bases). CDR3 size: 14 residues. Germline V gives CDR1 SEHNR, CDR2 FQNEAQ (reference sequence). V lost 1 base, J lost 3 bases, and 10 bases lay in between. Full variable domain (missing parts from reference TRBV7-9 and TRBJ2-7): DTGVSQNPRHKITKRGQNVTFRCDPISEHNRLYWYRQTLGQGPEFLTYFQNEAQLEKSRLLSDRFSAERPKGSFSTLEIQRTEQGDSAMYLCASSLVGQNYEQYFGPGTRLTVT.

A few counts support this clone. V usage is TRBV4-1 and J usage is TRBJ1-6; D is uncertain. Germline V gives CDR1 MGHRA, CDR2 YSYEKL. Trimming stripped 6 bases from V and 8 bases from J, with 17 bases between. CDR3 length: 15 amino acids. The CDR3 DNA is TGCGCCAGCAGTCCCGTAAGCCCTGGCGATTCACCCCTCCACTTT. Its translation: CASSPVSPGDSPLHF.

The chain employs TRBV19 and TRBJ2-2; 10 bases line up with TRBD2. CDR1 LNHDA and CDR2 SQIVND come from the germline V gene (reference sequence). The CDR3 length is 15 residues. The V and J ends lost 4 bases and 6 bases, in that order; junction bases with no gene match: 5. As DNA, the CDR3 is TGTGCCAGTAGTACAACTAGCGGGATTGCCGGGGAGCTGTTTTTT. This codes for CASSTTSGIAGELFF.

This clone was observed a single time. This CDR3 is CASSMHGPYEQYF. DNA of the CDR3: TGTGCCAGCAGCATGCACGGCCCCTACGAGCAGTACTTC. The chain employs TRBV11-2 and TRBJ2-7; D remains ambiguous. The CDR3 runs 13 residues. CDR1 is SGHAT and CDR2 is FQNNGV in the germline V gene. With 5 bases removed from V and 2 bases from J, the gap between germline ends came to 10 bases.

The chain carries TRBV5-1 and TRBJ1-5, with D perhaps TRBD1 (6 bases). CDR1 is SGHRS and CDR2 is YFSETQ in the germline V gene. The V and J ends lost 0 bases and 9 bases respectively, with 16 bases between them. The CDR3 length is 15 residues. CDR3 sequence: CASSLGTEAFLPQHF. Here the CDR3 DNA reads TGCGCCAGCAGCTTGGGGACAGAGGCTTTCCTGCCCCAGCATTTT.

The rearrangement links TRBV5-1 to TRBJ2-2, with 8 bases lining up with TRBD2. The germline V gene encodes CDR1 SGHRS and CDR2 YFSETQ. The CDR3 has 15 residues. Trimming cost V 1 base and J 1 base; bases outside gene matches: 0. CDR3 nucleotides: TGCGCCAGCAGCTTGCTAGCGGGGAACACCGGGGAGCTGTTTTTT. Translated, it gives CASSLLAGNTGELFF.

This clone occurred a few times. V is TRBV10-1 and J is TRBJ2-1; D remains unclear. Germline CDR1 reads WNHNN; CDR2 reads SYGVQD (reference sequence). This CDR3 is built from 14 residues. The ends were cut back, 5 bases at V and 7 bases at J, with 15 bases in the middle. In nucleotides, the CDR3 is TGCGCCAGCAGTTCGGGCTTTGGGCGGAATGAGCAGTTCTTC. Translated, it gives CASSSGFGRNEQFF.

The chain employs TRBV7-8 and TRBJ2-7; tentatively, D is TRBD2 (7 bases). The germline gives CDR1 SGHVS, CDR2 FQNEAQ. The CDR3 runs to 14 residues. V lost 0 bases to trimming and J lost 3 bases, with 9 bases between them. CDR3 sequence (DNA): TGTGCCAGCAGCTTAGCGGGGGGGCTCTACGAGCAGTACTTC. This encodes CASSLAGGLYEQYF.

The chain uses TRBV18 and TRBJ1-6; tentative D call: TRBD1 (6 bases). The CDR3 loop spans 15 amino acids. Germline V lookup: CDR1 KGHSH, CDR2 LQKENI. Trimming shortened V by 1 base and J by 4 bases, and 8 bases separated the two germline ends. The CDR3 reads CASSPQGGYNSPLHF. DNA for the CDR3: TGTGCCAGCTCACCACAGGGGGGGTATAATTCACCCCTCCACTTT.

This clone was seen only once. The J gene is TRBJ2-7, the V gene TRBV6-5; possible D gene TRBD1, 5 bases. CDR3 length: 14 residues. The V gene lost 0 bases and the J gene lost 5 bases, with 11 bases spanning the gap. CDR1 is MNHEY, CDR2 SVGAGI, per germline. CDR3 DNA sequence: TGTGCCAGCAGTTACTCGCCAGGGCAGGACGAGCAGTACTTC. Its protein is CASSYSPGQDEQYF.